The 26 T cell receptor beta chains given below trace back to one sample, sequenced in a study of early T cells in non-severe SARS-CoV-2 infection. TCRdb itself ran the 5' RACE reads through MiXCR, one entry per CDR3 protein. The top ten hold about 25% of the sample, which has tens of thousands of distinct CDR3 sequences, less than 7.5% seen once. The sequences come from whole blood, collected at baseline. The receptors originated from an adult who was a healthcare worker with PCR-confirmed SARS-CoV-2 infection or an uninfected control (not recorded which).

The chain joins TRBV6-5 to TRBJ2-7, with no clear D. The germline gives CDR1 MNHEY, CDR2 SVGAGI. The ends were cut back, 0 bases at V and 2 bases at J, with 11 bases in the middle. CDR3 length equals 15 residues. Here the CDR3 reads CASSYSINEAYEQYF. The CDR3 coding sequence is TGTGCCAGCAGTTACTCGATCAATGAAGCCTACGAGCAGTACTTC.

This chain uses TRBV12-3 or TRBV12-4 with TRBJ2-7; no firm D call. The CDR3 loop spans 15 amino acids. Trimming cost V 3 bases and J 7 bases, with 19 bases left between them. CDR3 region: CASSFYMGAAEEQYF. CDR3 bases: TGTGCCAGCAGTTTCTATATGGGCGCGGCTGAAGAGCAGTACTTC.

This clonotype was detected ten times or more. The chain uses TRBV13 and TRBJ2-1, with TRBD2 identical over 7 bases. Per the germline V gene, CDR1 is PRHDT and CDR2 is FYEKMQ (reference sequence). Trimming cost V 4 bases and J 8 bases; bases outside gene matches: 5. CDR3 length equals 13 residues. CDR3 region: CASSSAGRHEQFF. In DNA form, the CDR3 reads TGTGCCAGCAGCTCGGCCGGGAGGCATGAGCAGTTCTTC.

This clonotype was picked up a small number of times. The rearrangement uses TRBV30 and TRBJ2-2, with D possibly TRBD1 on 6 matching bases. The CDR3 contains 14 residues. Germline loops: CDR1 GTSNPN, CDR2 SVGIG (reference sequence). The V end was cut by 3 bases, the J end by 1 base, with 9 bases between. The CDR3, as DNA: TGTGCCTGGAGATGGACAGAGAACACCGGGGAGCTGTTTTTT. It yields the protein CAWRWTENTGELFF.

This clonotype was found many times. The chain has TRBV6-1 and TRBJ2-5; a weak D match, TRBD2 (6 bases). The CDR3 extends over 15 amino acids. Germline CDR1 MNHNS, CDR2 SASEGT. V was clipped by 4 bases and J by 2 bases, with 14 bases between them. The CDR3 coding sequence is TGTGCCAGCAGTGGAATCTTCGGGAGACAAGAGACCCAGTACTTC. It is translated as CASSGIFGRQETQYF.

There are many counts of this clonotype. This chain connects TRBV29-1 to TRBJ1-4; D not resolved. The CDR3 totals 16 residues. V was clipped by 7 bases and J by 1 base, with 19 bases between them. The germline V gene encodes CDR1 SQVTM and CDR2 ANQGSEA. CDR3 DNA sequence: TGCAGCGCTTCAAGTCTAGGGCGGGGAACTAATGAAAAACTGTTTTTT. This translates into CSASSLGRGTNEKLFF.

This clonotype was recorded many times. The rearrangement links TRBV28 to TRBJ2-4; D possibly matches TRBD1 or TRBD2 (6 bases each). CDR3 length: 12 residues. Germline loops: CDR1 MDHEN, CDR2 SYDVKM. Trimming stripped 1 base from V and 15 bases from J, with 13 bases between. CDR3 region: CASSLFGGALYF. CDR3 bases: TGTGCCAGCAGTTTATTCGGGGGCGCCTTGTACTTC.

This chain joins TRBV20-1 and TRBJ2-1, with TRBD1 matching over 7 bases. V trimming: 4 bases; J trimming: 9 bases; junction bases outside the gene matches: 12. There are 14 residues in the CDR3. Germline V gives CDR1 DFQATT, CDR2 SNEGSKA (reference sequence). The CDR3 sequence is CSAIDREPRGEQFF. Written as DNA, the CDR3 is TGCAGTGCTATCGACAGGGAACCTAGAGGTGAGCAGTTCTTC.

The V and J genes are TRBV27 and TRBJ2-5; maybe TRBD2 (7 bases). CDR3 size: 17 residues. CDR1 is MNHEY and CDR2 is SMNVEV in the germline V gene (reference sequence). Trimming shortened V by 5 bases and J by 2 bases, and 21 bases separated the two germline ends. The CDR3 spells CASSLQGGGSLQETQYF. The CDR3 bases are TGTGCCAGCAGTCTACAGGGAGGGGGGAGTTTACAAGAGACCCAGTACTTC.

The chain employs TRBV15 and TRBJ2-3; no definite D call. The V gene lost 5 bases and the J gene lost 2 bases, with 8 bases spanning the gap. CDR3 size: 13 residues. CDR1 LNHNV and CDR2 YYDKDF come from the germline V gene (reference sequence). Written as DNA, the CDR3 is TGTGCCACCAGCCCCAGAAACACAGATACGCAGTATTTT. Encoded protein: CATSPRNTDTQYF.

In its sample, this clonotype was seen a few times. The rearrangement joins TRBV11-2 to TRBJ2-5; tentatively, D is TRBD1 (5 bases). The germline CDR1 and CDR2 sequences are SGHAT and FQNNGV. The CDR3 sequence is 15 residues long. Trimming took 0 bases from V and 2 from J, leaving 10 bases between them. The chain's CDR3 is CASSLDWGQQETQYF. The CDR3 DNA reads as TGTGCCAGCAGCTTAGATTGGGGCCAGCAAGAGACCCAGTACTTC. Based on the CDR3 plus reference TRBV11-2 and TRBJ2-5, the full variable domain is EAGVAQSPRYKIIEKRQSVAFWCNPISGHATLYWYQQILGQGPKLLIQFQNNGVVDDSQLPKDRFSAERLKGVDSTLKIQPAKLEDSAVYLCASSLDWGQQETQYFGPGTRLLVL.

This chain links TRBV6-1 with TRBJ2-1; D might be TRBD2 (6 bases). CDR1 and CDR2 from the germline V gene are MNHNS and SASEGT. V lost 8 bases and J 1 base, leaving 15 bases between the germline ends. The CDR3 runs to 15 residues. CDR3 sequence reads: CASRRERNSYNEQFF. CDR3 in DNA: TGTGCCAGCCGTCGGGAGAGGAATTCCTACAATGAGCAGTTCTTC.

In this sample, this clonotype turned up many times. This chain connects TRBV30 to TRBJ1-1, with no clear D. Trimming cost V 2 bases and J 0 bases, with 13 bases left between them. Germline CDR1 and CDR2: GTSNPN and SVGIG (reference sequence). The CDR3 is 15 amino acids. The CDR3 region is CAWSRLGSLNTEAFF. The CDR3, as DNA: TGTGCCTGGAGTCGGTTAGGGAGCTTGAACACTGAAGCTTTCTTT. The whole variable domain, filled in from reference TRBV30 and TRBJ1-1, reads SQTIHQWPATLVQPVGSPLSLECTVEGTSNPNLYWYRQAAGRGLQLLFYSVGIGQISSEVPQNLSASRPQDRQFILSSKKLLLSDSGFYLCAWSRLGSLNTEAFFGQGTRLTVV.

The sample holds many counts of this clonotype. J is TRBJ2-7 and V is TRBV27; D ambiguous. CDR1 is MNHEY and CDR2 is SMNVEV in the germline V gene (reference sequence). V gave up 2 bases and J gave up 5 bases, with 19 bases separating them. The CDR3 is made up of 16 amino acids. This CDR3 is CASSLIHSQGPHEQYF. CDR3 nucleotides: TGTGCCAGCAGTTTAATCCACTCGCAAGGCCCCCACGAGCAGTACTTC.

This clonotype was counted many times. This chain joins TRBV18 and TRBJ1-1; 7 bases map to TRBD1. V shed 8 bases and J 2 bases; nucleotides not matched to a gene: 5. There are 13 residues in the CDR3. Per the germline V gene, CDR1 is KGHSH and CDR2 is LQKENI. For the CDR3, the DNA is TGTGCCAGCGCACAGGGGAGAAACACTGAAGCTTTCTTT. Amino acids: CASAQGRNTEAFF.

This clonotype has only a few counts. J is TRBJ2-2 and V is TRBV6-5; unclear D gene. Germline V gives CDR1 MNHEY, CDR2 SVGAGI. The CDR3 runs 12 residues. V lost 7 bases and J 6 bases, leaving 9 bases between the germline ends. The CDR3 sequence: CASIGGPGELFF. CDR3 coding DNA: TGTGCCAGCATTGGCGGCCCCGGGGAGCTGTTTTTT.

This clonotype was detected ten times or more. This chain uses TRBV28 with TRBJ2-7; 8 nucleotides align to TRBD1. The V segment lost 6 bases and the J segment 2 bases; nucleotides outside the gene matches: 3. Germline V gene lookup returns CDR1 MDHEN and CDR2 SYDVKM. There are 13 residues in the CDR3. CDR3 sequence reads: CASSIRGPYEQYF. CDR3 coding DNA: TGTGCCAGCAGCATCAGGGGGCCCTACGAGCAGTACTTC.

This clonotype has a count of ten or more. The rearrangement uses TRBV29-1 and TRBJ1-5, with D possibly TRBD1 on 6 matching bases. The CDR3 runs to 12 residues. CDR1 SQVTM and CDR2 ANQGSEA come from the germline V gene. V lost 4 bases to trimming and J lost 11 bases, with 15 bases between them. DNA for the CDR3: TGCAGCGTTGCCGGGGGCCTCGGGGCCCAGCATTTT. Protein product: CSVAGGLGAQHF.

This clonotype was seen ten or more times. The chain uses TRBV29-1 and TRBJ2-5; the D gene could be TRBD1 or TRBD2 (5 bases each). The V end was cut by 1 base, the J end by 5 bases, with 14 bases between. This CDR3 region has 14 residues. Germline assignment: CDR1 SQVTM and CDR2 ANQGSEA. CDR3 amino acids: CSVEGHPEGETQYF. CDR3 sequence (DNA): TGCAGCGTTGAAGGGCATCCCGAGGGGGAGACCCAGTACTTC.

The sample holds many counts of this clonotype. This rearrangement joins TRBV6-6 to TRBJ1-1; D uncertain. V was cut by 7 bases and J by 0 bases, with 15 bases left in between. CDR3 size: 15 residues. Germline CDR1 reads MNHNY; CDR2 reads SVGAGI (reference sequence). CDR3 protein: CASKVGPRLNTEAFF. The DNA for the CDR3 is TGTGCCAGCAAGGTAGGGCCCAGACTGAACACTGAAGCTTTCTTT.

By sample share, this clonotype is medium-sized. CDR3 DNA sequence: TGTGCCAGCAGTGAGGGAGCGAACAATGAGCAGTTCTTC. Protein sequence: CASSEGANNEQFF. The chain carries TRBV7-9 and TRBJ2-1, with D possibly being TRBD2 (5 bases). Germline V gene sequence: CDR1 SEHNR, CDR2 FQNEAQ (reference sequence). Trimming pared 6 bases from V and 5 bases from J, leaving 11 bases between. The CDR3 runs 13 residues.

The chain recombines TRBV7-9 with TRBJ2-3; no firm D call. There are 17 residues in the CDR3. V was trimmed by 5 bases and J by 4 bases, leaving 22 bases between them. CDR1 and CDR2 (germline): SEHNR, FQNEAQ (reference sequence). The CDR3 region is CASSPRLGQMESDTQYF. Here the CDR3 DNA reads TGTGCCAGCAGCCCCCGTTTGGGTCAGATGGAGTCAGATACGCAGTATTTT.

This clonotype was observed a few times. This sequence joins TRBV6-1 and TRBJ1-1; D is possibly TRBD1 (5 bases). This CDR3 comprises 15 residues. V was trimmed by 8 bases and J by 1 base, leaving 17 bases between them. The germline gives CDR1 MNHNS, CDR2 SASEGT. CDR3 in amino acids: CASLVGTGGNTEAFF. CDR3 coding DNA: TGTGCCAGCTTAGTCGGGACCGGGGGGAACACTGAAGCTTTCTTT.

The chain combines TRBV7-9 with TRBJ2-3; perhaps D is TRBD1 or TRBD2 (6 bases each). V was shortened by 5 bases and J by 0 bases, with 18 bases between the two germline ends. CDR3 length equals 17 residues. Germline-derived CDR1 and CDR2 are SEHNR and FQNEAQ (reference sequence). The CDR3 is CASSARQDYASTDTQYF. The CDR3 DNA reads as TGTGCCAGCAGCGCTAGACAGGACTATGCTAGCACAGATACGCAGTATTTT.

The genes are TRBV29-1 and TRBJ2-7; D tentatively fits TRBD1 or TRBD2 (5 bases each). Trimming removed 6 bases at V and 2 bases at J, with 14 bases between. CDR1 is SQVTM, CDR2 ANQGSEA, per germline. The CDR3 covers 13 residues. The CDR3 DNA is TGCAGCGTGGGGGACGGCCTCACCTACGAGCAGTACTTC. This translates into CSVGDGLTYEQYF.

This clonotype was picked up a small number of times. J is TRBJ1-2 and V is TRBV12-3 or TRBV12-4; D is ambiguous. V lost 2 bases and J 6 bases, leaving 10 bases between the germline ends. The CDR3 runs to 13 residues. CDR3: CASSLMGRDGYTF. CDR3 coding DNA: TGTGCCAGCAGTTTAATGGGGAGGGATGGCTACACCTTC.